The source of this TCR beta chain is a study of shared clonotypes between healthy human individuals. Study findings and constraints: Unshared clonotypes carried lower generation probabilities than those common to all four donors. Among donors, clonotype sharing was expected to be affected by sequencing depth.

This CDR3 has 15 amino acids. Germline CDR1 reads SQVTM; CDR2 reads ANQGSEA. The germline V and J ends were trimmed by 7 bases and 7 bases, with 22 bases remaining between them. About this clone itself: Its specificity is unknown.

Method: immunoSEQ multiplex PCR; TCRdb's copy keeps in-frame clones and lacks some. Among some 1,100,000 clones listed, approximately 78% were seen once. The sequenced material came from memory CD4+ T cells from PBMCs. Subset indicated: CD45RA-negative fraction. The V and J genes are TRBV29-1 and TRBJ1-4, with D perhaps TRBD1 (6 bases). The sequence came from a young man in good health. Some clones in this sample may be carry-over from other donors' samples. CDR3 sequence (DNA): TGCAGCGCCTCGCGAGGGGCAGGGGCGATTGAAAAACTGTTTTTT. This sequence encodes CSASRGAGAIEKLFF.